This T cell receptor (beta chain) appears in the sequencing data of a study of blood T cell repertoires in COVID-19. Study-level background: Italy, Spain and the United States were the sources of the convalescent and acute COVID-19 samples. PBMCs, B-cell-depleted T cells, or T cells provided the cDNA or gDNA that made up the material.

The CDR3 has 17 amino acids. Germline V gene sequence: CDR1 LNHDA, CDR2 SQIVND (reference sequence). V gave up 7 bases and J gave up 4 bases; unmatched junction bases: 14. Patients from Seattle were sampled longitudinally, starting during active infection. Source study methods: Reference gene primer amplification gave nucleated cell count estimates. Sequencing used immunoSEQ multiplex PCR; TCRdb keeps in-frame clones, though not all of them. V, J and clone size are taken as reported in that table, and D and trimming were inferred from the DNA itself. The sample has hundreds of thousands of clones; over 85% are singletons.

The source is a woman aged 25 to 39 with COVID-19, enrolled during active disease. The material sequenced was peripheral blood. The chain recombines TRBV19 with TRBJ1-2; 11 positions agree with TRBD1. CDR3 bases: TGTGCCAGTACCCTCTACTCGGGGACAGGGGGTTTCTATGGCTACACCTTC. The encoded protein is CASTLYSGTGGFYGYTF.